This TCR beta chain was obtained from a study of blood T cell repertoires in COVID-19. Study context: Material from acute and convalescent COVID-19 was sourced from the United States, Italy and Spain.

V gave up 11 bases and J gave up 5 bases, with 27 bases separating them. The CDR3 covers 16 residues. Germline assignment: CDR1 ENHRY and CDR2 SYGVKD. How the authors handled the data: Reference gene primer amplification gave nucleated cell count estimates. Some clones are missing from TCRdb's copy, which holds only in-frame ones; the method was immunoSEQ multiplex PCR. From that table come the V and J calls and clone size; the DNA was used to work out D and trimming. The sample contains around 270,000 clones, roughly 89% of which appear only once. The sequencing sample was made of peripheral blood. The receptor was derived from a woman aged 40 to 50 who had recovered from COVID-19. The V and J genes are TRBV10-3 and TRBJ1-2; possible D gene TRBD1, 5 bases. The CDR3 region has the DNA TGTGCCTCCCACCCTTCAGAGCGGGGCGGAGGGTATGGCTACACCTTC. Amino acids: CASHPSERGGGYGYTF.